This TCR beta chain is from a study of OX40 agonist ivuxolimab in advanced cancers. The protocol was immunoSEQ multiplex PCR, while the TCRdb copy is restricted to in-frame clones and leaves out a portion. The data hold approximately 29,000 clones, with 70% to 80% observed a single time. This CDR3 region has 14 residues. Germline V gives CDR1 SGHRS, CDR2 YFSETQ. V was shortened by 0 bases and J by 4 bases, with 10 bases between the two germline ends. The input for sequencing was CD4+ or CD8+ T cells sorted from blood, taken in a trial of the OX40 agonist ivuxolimab. The V and J genes are TRBV5-1 and TRBJ1-1; no clear D gene. This receptor was identified in an adult with an advanced solid tumor such as melanoma, head and neck, liver or kidney cancer. CDR3 nucleotide sequence: TGCGCCAGCAGCTTGGTGGGTGAGGGCACTGAAGCTTTCTTT. Its protein product is CASSLVGEGTEAFF.